One sample yielded the 22 T cell receptor beta chains listed below, sequenced in a study of metastatic and nonmetastatic thyroid tumors. Using MiXCR, TCRdb re-called clones from the PCR reads. Found here are around 34,000 clones, about a sixth of them singletons; the top ten hold roughly 3.2%. Each patient went into thyroid surgery without having received any treatment. The source material was blood. These receptor sequences come from a female donor with papillary thyroid cancer or a benign thyroid nodule (not recorded which). Some clones in this sample may be carry-over from other donors' samples.

This clone was counted ten times or more. The V call is TRBV10-3, the J call TRBJ1-5, with TRBD1 matching over 7 bases. CDR1 is ENHRY and CDR2 is SYGVKD in the germline V gene. J lost 4 bases, V lost 5 bases, and 2 bases had no gene match. This CDR3 contains 13 residues. The DNA of the CDR3 is TGTGCCATCAGTTCAGGGGGGAATCAGCCCCAGCATTTT. Its translation: CAISSGGNQPQHF.

This clone has a handful of counts. The chain employs TRBV6-1 and TRBJ2-2; TRBD2 matches 11 bases. This CDR3 has 16 residues. Germline CDR1 reads MNHNS; CDR2 reads SASEGT. V lost 6 bases and J lost 3; bases outside the gene matches: 6. The CDR3 region is CASSPILAGDTGELFF. In DNA, the CDR3 is TGTGCCAGCAGCCCTATACTAGCGGGAGACACCGGGGAGCTGTTTTTT.

This rearrangement joins TRBV11-2 to TRBJ2-1; TRBD2 matches at 7 bases. This CDR3 has 16 residues. From germline, CDR1 is SGHAT and CDR2 FQNNGV. J was trimmed by 10 bases and V by 3 bases; bases with no gene match: 15. The CDR3 coding sequence is TGTGCCAGCAGCTTGGGGGGGACTATCGTGAGACTGGAGCAGTTCTTC. Translated, it gives CASSLGGTIVRLEQFF.

This clone was counted at least ten times. This chain joins TRBV7-3 and TRBJ1-1, with D tentatively TRBD1 (5 bases). The CDR3 extends over 13 amino acids. Germline CDR1 and CDR2: SGHTA and FQGTGA. V gave up 2 bases and J gave up 4 bases, with 8 bases separating them. The CDR3 spells CASSLGHSTEAFF. The CDR3 nucleotides read TGTGCCAGCAGCTTAGGACACTCCACTGAAGCTTTCTTT.

This clone was counted many times. J is TRBJ1-1 and V is TRBV28; 7 bases map to TRBD1. Germline V gene data show CDR1 as MDHEN and CDR2 as SYDVKM. V lost 5 bases and J lost 4; bases outside the gene matches: 13. The CDR3 is 16 amino acids. The CDR3 reads CASSPSRGKASTEAFF. In nucleotides, the CDR3 is TGTGCCAGCAGTCCGTCCAGGGGGAAGGCGAGCACTGAAGCTTTCTTT.

To note about this clone: One base away lies a much larger clone, so this may be a sequencing read error. The same CDR3 also results from other DNA sequences found in this sample. The CDR3 loop is CSVIGQGASGGELFF. The CDR3 DNA reads as TGCAGTGTTATCGGACAGGGGGCGTCCGGTGGGGAGCTGTTTTTT. The V and J genes are TRBV20-1 and TRBJ2-2; 11 bases map to TRBD1. CDR3 length equals 15 residues. Per germline, CDR1 DFQATT and CDR2 SNEGSKA (reference sequence). V dropped 7 bases and J dropped 8; count of bases not matched to a gene: 12.

This clone was seen ten or more times. The genes are TRBV7-9 and TRBJ2-2; 9 bases line up with TRBD2. The V gene's germline CDR1 is SEHNR and CDR2 FQNEAQ (reference sequence). Trimming took 4 bases from V and 5 from J; bases not matched to a gene: 5. CDR3 length: 15 amino acids. The CDR3 coding sequence is TGTGCCAGCAGCTCCGCGGGAGGGTGGACCGGGGAGCTGTTTTTT. Translation: CASSSAGGWTGELFF.

Ten or more counts support this clone. The chain couples TRBV4-1 to TRBJ2-2; D unresolved. From germline, CDR1 is MGHRA and CDR2 YSYEKL. CDR3 size: 13 residues. Trimming removed 1 base from V and 5 bases from J, with 5 bases in between. The CDR3 DNA reads as TGCGCCAGCAGCCAAGGAAGGACCGGGGAGCTGTTTTTT. It specifies CASSQGRTGELFF.

The chain employs TRBV28 and TRBJ2-5, with a tentative D call TRBD1 (5 bases). This CDR3 is 16 amino acids long. Trimming took 2 bases from V and 4 from J, leaving 17 bases between them. CDR1 and CDR2 from the germline V gene are MDHEN and SYDVKM. The CDR3 nucleotides read TGTGCCAGCAGTTTAGAGGCTGGGGCAGGCCTAGAGACCCAGTACTTC. It codes for CASSLEAGAGLETQYF.

This clone was observed at least ten times. The J gene is TRBJ2-1, the V gene TRBV24-1; 14 bases align to TRBD2. V trimming: 5 bases; J trimming: 7 bases; junction bases outside the gene matches: 3. This CDR3 has 15 amino acids. Germline V gene sequence: CDR1 KGHDR, CDR2 SFDVKD. CDR3 DNA: TGTGCCACCAGTGTCGGGACTAGCGGGGGTAATGAGCAGTTCTTC. Its translation: CATSVGTSGGNEQFF.

This clone was counted at least ten times. V gene TRBV5-1 combines with J gene TRBJ2-2; D is ambiguous. Germline assignment: CDR1 SGHRS and CDR2 YFSETQ. There are 12 residues in the CDR3. Trimming left V 4 bases short and J 3 bases short, with 4 bases between. In DNA form, the CDR3 reads TGCGCCAGCAGCCGAGACACCGGGGAGCTGTTTTTT. Translating it yields CASSRDTGELFF.

The chain combines TRBV6-1 with TRBJ1-3; D gene ambiguous. In germline, CDR1 is MNHNS, CDR2 SASEGT. The CDR3 runs to 12 residues. V was clipped by 5 bases and J by 8 bases, with 10 bases between them. The CDR3 reads CASSPTVDTIYF. The CDR3 DNA follows: TGTGCCAGCAGTCCCACGGTGGACACCATATATTTT.

This clone was found many times. Given a much more abundant clone one base away, this may be a read error. This chain uses TRBV28 with TRBJ1-2; no reliable D call. The germline CDR1 and CDR2 sequences are MDHEN and SYDVKM. CDR3 length: 11 residues. Between the trimmed V and J ends, which lost 3 bases and 8 bases, there was a span of 7 bases. The CDR3 bases are TGTGCCAGCAGTTTGATCTACGGCTACACCTTC. Encoded protein: CASSLIYGYTF.

This clone came up a few times. The chain is built from TRBV20-1 and TRBJ2-1; 11 bases are a match to TRBD2. Germline loops: CDR1 DFQATT, CDR2 SNEGSKA (reference sequence). V gave up 6 bases and J gave up 4 bases; unmatched junction bases: 2. The CDR3 covers 13 residues. CDR3 bases: TGCAGTGCCCGGACTAGCGGGTACAATGAGCAGTTCTTC. Translation gives CSARTSGYNEQFF.

The sample holds many counts of this clone. J is TRBJ2-7 and V is TRBV6-5, with a tentative D call TRBD1 (6 bases). Germline V gene data show CDR1 as MNHEY and CDR2 as SVGAGI. The germline V and J ends were trimmed by 5 bases and 5 bases, with 22 bases remaining between them. There are 16 residues in the CDR3. The CDR3 loop is CASSRGKTGWVDEQYF. CDR3 nucleotide sequence: TGTGCCAGCAGTCGGGGAAAAACAGGGTGGGTCGACGAGCAGTACTTC.

This clone was observed at least ten times. The chain uses TRBV2 and TRBJ2-5; tentative D call: TRBD1 (5 bases). The CDR3 length is 13 residues. Between the trimmed V and J ends, which lost 6 bases and 5 bases, there was a span of 13 bases. Germline CDR1 and CDR2: SNHLY and FYNNEI. CDR3 in amino acids: CASSLEQGETQYF. CDR3 coding DNA: TGTGCCAGCAGCCTGGAGCAGGGTGAGACCCAGTACTTC.

This clone was observed a few times. The junction departs from germline at one end; a sequencing error may be responsible. V usage is TRBV6-1 and J usage is TRBJ1-5; D gene ambiguous. The V gene's germline CDR1 is MNHNS and CDR2 SASEGT. The CDR3 contains 14 residues. The CDR3, as DNA: TGTGCCAGCATTGAAGCATGTGAGAATCAGCCCCAGCATTTT. Translation gives CASIEACENQPQHF.

This clone has at least ten counts. The chain couples TRBV19 to TRBJ2-5; 9 nucleotides match TRBD2. In germline, CDR1 is LNHDA, CDR2 SQIVND (reference sequence). The CDR3 consists of 16 residues. J was trimmed by 5 bases and V by 8 bases; bases with no gene match: 15. The CDR3 reads CASGGLAGALGETQYF. DNA of the CDR3: TGTGCCAGTGGTGGGTTAGCGGGAGCGTTGGGGGAGACCCAGTACTTC.

The rearrangement joins TRBV12-3 or TRBV12-4 to TRBJ1-6; D is uncertain. With 3 bases removed from V and 9 bases from J, the gap between germline ends came to 6 bases. This CDR3 region has 12 residues. The CDR3: CASSFQFSPLHF. The CDR3 nucleotides read TGTGCCAGCAGTTTTCAGTTTTCACCCCTCCACTTT.

This clone has a count of ten or more. The chain joins TRBV12-3 or TRBV12-4 to TRBJ2-1; D remains ambiguous. Trimming removed 8 bases from V and 0 bases from J, with 11 bases in between. This CDR3 is 14 amino acids long. The CDR3 reads CASGETSSYNEQFF. The CDR3, as DNA: TGTGCCAGCGGTGAAACAAGCTCCTACAATGAGCAGTTCTTC.

This clone was counted ten times or more. The chain has TRBV20-1 and TRBJ2-7; a weak D match, TRBD2 (6 bases). Deletions cut 1 base from V and 4 bases from J, with 8 bases between. CDR1 DFQATT and CDR2 SNEGSKA come from the germline V gene (reference sequence). The CDR3 spans 12 residues. The CDR3 DNA follows: TGCAGTGCTAGAGTACGGGAGTACGAGCAGTACTTC. The encoded protein is CSARVREYEQYF.

This clone was recorded many times. This chain connects TRBV12-3 or TRBV12-4 to TRBJ1-1; no firm D call. The V end was cut by 3 bases, the J end by 3 bases, with 8 bases between. CDR3 length equals 13 residues. The CDR3 loop is CASSFYGYTEAFF. The CDR3 DNA sequence: TGTGCCAGCAGTTTTTACGGATACACTGAAGCTTTCTTT.